The sequence of this TCR beta chain was determined in a study of cytomegalovirus exposure and HLA in healthy donors. The wider study: Among a few hundred genotyped donors, about 85% fell in the Caucasian-associated ancestry cluster. The study, taken as a whole, reports: Among immune exposure information, only CMV serostatus was available. A missense DCLRE1C variant was associated with V- and J-gene trimming of TCR beta chains in a later analysis, and an independent cohort replicated the association.

Of note for this clone: Its specificity is not known.

This PCR relied on a set of 60 Vbeta primers and 13 Jbeta primers. Clones were read by immunoSEQ multiplex PCR, and TCRdb kept only the in-frame ones, dropping some. This specimen shows about 70,000 clones; the ten leading clones hold roughly 2.3%. V dropped 4 bases and J dropped 1 base, with 13 bases sitting between them. This CDR3 has 15 residues. Germline CDR1 reads SGHNT; CDR2 reads YYREEE (reference sequence). Sample: PBMCs. This clonotype originated in a female donor in good health and CMV-seropositive. The V call is TRBV5-4, the J call TRBJ2-3; the D gene is possibly TRBD1 (6 bases). The CDR3 DNA follows: TGTGCCAGCAGCCAGCCGGACAGCCGCACAGATACGCAGTATTTT. It is translated as CASSQPDSRTDTQYF. Based on the CDR3 plus reference TRBV5-4 and TRBJ2-3, the full variable domain is ETGVTQSPTHLIKTRGQQVTLRCSSQSGHNTVSWYQQALGQGPQFIFQYYREEENGRGNFPPRFSGLQFPNYSSELNVNALELDDSALYLCASSQPDSRTDTQYFGPGTRLTVL.